Below, 8 T cell receptor beta chains from the same sample are listed, as sequenced in a study of T cells after yellow fever vaccination (dated by TCRdb to the late 2010s). The treatment or condition label here, explained by the study, means: live attenuated yellow fever vaccine strain. Libraries came from 5' RACE. Sequenced using an Illumina HiSeq 2500. The raw public reads went through TCRdb reprocessing: fastp at Q25, MiXCR clone calling, in-frame beta chains kept. Every entry covers one CDR3 protein and lists the most common genes and DNA from its rows. The sample table contains approximately 180,000 distinct CDR3 sequences; only one count was recorded for about 6% of them. Nearly 3% of the sample rests with the top ten. The starting material was CD4+ T cells sorted from PBMCs, obtained on the day of the first yellow fever vaccination. These receptors all come from a man younger than 35 who received the YFV17D yellow fever vaccine.

This clonotype was counted at least ten times. The junction shows a germline mismatch at one end, possibly a read error. The chain links TRBV7-9 to TRBJ2-7; the match to TRBD1 covers 9 bases. The CDR3 length is 12 residues. Germline CDR1 and CDR2: SEHNR and FQNEAQ (reference sequence). The CDR3 DNA reads TGTGCCAGCAGCGCAACAGGGGGCGCACGGGACTTC. Its protein is CASSATGGARDF. Supplemented by reference TRBV7-9 and TRBJ2-7, the full variable domain reads DTGVSQNPRHKITKRGQNVTFRCDPISEHNRLYWYRQTLGQGPEFLTYFQNEAQLEKSRLLSDRFSAERPKGSFSTLEIQRTEQGDSAMYLCASSATGGARDFGPGTRLTVT.

This clonotype has ten or more counts. This chain connects TRBV28 to TRBJ2-7, with a tentative D call TRBD1 (5 bases). Trimming stripped 5 bases from V and 3 bases from J, with 14 bases between. CDR3 length: 14 amino acids. CDR1 and CDR2 (germline): MDHEN, SYDVKM. The CDR3 sequence: CASSPPGLIYEQYV. In nucleotides, the CDR3 is TGTGCCAGCAGTCCCCCAGGGCTTATCTACGAGCAGTACGTC.

This clonotype occurred a few times. In DNA, the CDR3 is TGCAGCGTCCAATACAATGAGCAGTTCTTC. This translates into CSVQYNEQFF. The chain combines TRBV29-1 with TRBJ2-1, with unresolved D. This CDR3 is built from 10 residues. Trimming took 6 bases from V and 4 from J, leaving 4 bases between them. CDR1 and CDR2 from the germline V gene are SQVTM and ANQGSEA.

The gene calls are TRBV30 and TRBJ2-5, with D possibly being TRBD2 (6 bases). The CDR3 loop spans 13 amino acids. V gave up 4 bases and J gave up 0 bases, with 9 bases separating them. Germline V gene data show CDR1 as GTSNPN and CDR2 as SVGIG (reference sequence). Here the CDR3 DNA reads TGTGCCTGGACGGGCGGGGACCAAGAGACCCAGTACTTC. Translation: CAWTGGDQETQYF.

This chain joins TRBV7-3 and TRBJ2-2; D is perhaps TRBD1 (5 bases). With 4 bases removed from V and 8 bases from J, the gap between germline ends came to 8 bases. Germline CDR1 and CDR2: SGHTA and FQGTGA. The length of the CDR3 is 12 residues. CDR3 in amino acids: CASSWGAGELFF. CDR3 sequence (DNA): TGTGCCAGCAGCTGGGGCGCAGGGGAGCTGTTTTTT. Filled out from reference TRBV7-3 and TRBJ2-2, the complete variable domain reads GAGVSQTPSNKVTEKGKYVELRCDPISGHTALYWYRQSLGQGPEFLIYFQGTGAADDSGLPNDRFFAVRPEGSVSTLKIQRTERGDSAVYLCASSWGAGELFFGEGSRLTVL.

By proportion, this clonotype is medium-sized. The chain has TRBV7-9 and TRBJ2-1; D is possibly TRBD2 (6 bases). Between the trimmed V and J ends, which lost 2 bases and 8 bases, there was a span of 7 bases. This CDR3 spans 12 amino acids. Germline-derived CDR1 and CDR2 are SEHNR and FQNEAQ (reference sequence). DNA for the CDR3: TGTGCCAGCAGCTTAACGGGGGATGAGCAGTTCTTC. The encoded protein is CASSLTGDEQFF.

This clonotype appeared many times. This rearrangement joins TRBV12-3 or TRBV12-4 to TRBJ2-3, with D hard to call. The CDR3 has 14 residues. The V end lost 3 bases, the J end lost 5 bases, and 12 bases lay between the germline ends. CDR3 DNA sequence: TGTGCCAGCAGTTTTATGGGGTCGGTAGATACGCAGTATTTT. Amino acids: CASSFMGSVDTQYF.

This clonotype was detected a few times. This rearrangement joins TRBV3-1 to TRBJ2-1, with a tentative D call TRBD2 (5 bases). Per the germline V gene, CDR1 is LGHDT and CDR2 is YNNKEL (reference sequence). CDR3 size: 13 residues. Trimming took off 2 bases at V and 11 bases at J, with 13 bases between the two ends. The CDR3 nucleotides read TGTGCCAGCAGCCAAACAACTAGTTTCAAGCAGTTCTTC. Its protein is CASSQTTSFKQFF.